The sequence of this T cell receptor beta chain was determined in a study of OX40 agonist ivuxolimab in advanced cancers. Generated by immunoSEQ multiplex PCR, the TCRdb table keeps only in-frame clones and is missing some. The sample lists about 100,000 clones, roughly 90% seen once, with approximately 0.15% in the top ten. The TCR was taken from an adult with an advanced solid tumor such as melanoma, head and neck, liver or kidney cancer. The sample here was CD4+ or CD8+ T cells sorted from blood, taken in a trial of the OX40 agonist ivuxolimab.

CDR3 region: CASSGIAGALWETQYF. As DNA, the CDR3 is TGTGCCAGCAGTGGGATAGCGGGGGCCCTTTGGGAGACCCAGTACTTC. The chain employs TRBV6-1 and TRBJ2-5; TRBD2 matches at 9 bases. Germline CDR1 MNHNS, CDR2 SASEGT. V lost 4 bases to trimming and J lost 5 bases; unmatched junction nucleotides: 11. This CDR3 has 16 amino acids.